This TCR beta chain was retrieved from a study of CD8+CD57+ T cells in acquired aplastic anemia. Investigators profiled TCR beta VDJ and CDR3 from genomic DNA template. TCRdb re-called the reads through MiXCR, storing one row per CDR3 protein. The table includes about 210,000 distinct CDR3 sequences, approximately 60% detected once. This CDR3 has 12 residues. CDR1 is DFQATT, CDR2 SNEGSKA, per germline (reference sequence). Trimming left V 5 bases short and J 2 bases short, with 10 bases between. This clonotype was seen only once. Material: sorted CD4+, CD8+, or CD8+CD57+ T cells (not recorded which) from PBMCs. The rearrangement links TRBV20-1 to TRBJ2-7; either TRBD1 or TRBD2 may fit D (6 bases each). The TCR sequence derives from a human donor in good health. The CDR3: CSADRGAYEQYF. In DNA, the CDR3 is TGCAGTGCTGATAGGGGGGCCTACGAGCAGTACTTC.